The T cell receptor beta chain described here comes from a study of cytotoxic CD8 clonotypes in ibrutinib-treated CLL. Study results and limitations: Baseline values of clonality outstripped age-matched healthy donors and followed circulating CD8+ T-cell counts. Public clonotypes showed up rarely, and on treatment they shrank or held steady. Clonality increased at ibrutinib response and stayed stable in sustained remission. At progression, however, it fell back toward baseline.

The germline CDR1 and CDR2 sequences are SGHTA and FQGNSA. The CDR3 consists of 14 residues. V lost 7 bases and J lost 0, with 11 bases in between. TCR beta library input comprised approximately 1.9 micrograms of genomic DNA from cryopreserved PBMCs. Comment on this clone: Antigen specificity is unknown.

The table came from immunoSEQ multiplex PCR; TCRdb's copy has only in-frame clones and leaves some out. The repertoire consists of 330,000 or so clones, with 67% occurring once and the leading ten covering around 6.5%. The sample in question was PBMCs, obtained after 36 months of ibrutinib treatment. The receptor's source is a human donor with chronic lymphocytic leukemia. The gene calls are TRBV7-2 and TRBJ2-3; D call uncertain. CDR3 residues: CASIAFVSTDTQYF. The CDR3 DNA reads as TGTGCCAGCATCGCGTTTGTCAGCACAGATACGCAGTATTTT.